A selection of T cell receptor beta chains follows, all from one sample in a study of cytomegalovirus exposure and HLA in healthy donors. The repertoire was sequenced with immunoSEQ multiplex PCR; TCRdb's copy has only in-frame clones and lacks some. The table shows approximately 58,000 clones, with about 95% occurring only once. The sample consisted of PBMCs. Receptor source: a young woman in good health and CMV-seropositive. CDR3s include the opening cysteine and the closing phenylalanine or tryptophan. The D gene is left open where the match is weak. The size of a clone is reported for some rows only, either as once, few or many, or as a class for expanded clones.

clone size: once
J gene: TRBJ2-7
D gene: NA
V gene: TRBV11-2
CDR3 protein: CASSSVRVYEQYF
CDR3 DNA: TGTGCCAGCAGCTCGGTGAGGGTTTACGAGCAGTACTTC

clone size: NA
J gene: TRBJ2-5
D gene: TRBD2
V gene: TRBV18
CDR3 protein: CASSLRGLADEETQYF
CDR3 DNA: TGTGCCAGCTCACTTAGGGGACTAGCGGATGAAGAGACCCAGTACTTC

clone size: medium-sized
J gene: TRBJ2-1
D gene: NA
V gene: TRBV28
CDR3 protein: CASSTVDEQFF
CDR3 DNA: TGTGCCAGCAGTACGGTGGATGAGCAGTTCTTC

clone size: NA
J gene: TRBJ2-5
D gene: TRBD2
V gene: TRBV10-3
CDR3 protein: CAISLAGGQETQYF
CDR3 DNA: TGTGCCATCAGTCTAGCGGGGGGGCAGGAGACCCAGTACTTC

clone size: NA
J gene: TRBJ1-1
D gene: NA
V gene: TRBV25-1
CDR3 protein: CASSWGGNTEAFF
CDR3 DNA: TGTGCCAGCAGCTGGGGAGGGAACACTGAAGCTTTCTTT

clone size: NA
J gene: TRBJ1-3
D gene: NA
V gene: TRBV4-3
CDR3 protein: CASSQDSGDSTIYF
CDR3 DNA: TGCGCCAGCAGCCAAGATAGCGGGGATAGTACCATATATTTT

clone size: NA
J gene: TRBJ1-2
D gene: NA
V gene: TRBV29-1
CDR3 protein: CSDSVYGYTF
CDR3 DNA: TGCAGCGATTCGGTCTATGGCTACACCTTC

clone size: NA
J gene: TRBJ2-1
D gene: NA
V gene: TRBV5-6
CDR3 protein: CASSFADRTNEQFF
CDR3 DNA: TGTGCCAGCAGCTTTGCCGACAGAACCAATGAGCAGTTCTTC

clone size: NA
J gene: TRBJ2-1
D gene: TRBD2
V gene: TRBV6-4
CDR3 protein: CASSDGLAGNNEQFF
CDR3 DNA: TGTGCCAGCAGTGACGGACTAGCGGGGAACAATGAGCAGTTCTTC

clone size: once
J gene: TRBJ2-7
D gene: NA
V gene: TRBV30
CDR3 protein: CAWTFRERGEQYF
CDR3 DNA: TGTGCCTGGACTTTCAGGGAAAGGGGCGAGCAGTACTTC

clone size: NA
J gene: TRBJ1-1
D gene: TRBD1
V gene: TRBV6-5
CDR3 protein: CASRRTGGLNTEAFF
CDR3 DNA: TGTGCCAGCAGACGGACAGGGGGCTTGAACACTGAAGCTTTCTTT

clone size: NA
J gene: TRBJ2-3
D gene: TRBD1
V gene: TRBV9
CDR3 protein: CASSGGGQSLDTQYF
CDR3 DNA: TGTGCCAGCAGCGGAGGGGGACAGAGCTTAGATACGCAGTATTTT

clone size: NA
J gene: TRBJ2-1
D gene: TRBD2
V gene: TRBV6-4
CDR3 protein: CASSDSNSGDYNEQFF
CDR3 DNA: TGTGCCAGCAGTGACTCGAATAGCGGGGACTACAATGAGCAGTTCTTC

clone size: once
J gene: TRBJ1-2
D gene: TRBD1
V gene: TRBV5-1
CDR3 protein: CASSTGQGADGYTF
CDR3 DNA: TGCGCCAGCAGCACCGGACAGGGGGCGGATGGCTACACCTTC

clone size: NA
J gene: TRBJ2-7
D gene: TRBD1
V gene: TRBV7-2
CDR3 protein: CASSLQDRVYEQYF
CDR3 DNA: TGTGCCAGCAGCTTACAGGACAGGGTCTACGAGCAGTACTTC

clone size: NA
J gene: TRBJ2-1
D gene: NA
V gene: TRBV5-1
CDR3 protein: CASSLVDEQFF
CDR3 DNA: TGCGCCAGCAGCTTGGTCGATGAGCAGTTCTTC

clone size: NA
J gene: TRBJ2-1
D gene: NA
V gene: TRBV4-1
CDR3 protein: CASSQEQSAFYNEQFF
CDR3 DNA: TGCGCCAGCAGCCAAGAACAATCCGCCTTCTACAATGAGCAGTTCTTC

clone size: NA
J gene: TRBJ2-1
D gene: NA
V gene: TRBV28
CDR3 protein: CASSNLQEINEQFF
CDR3 DNA: TGTGCCAGCAGTAATCTACAGGAAATCAATGAGCAGTTCTTC

clone size: NA
J gene: TRBJ2-5
D gene: TRBD2
V gene: TRBV11-3
CDR3 protein: CASSPSLAGDYPPGETQYF
CDR3 DNA: TGTGCCAGCAGCCCCTCCCTAGCGGGGGACTACCCCCCGGGAGAGACCCAGTACTTC

clone size: NA
J gene: TRBJ2-7
D gene: TRBD1
V gene: TRBV6-1
CDR3 protein: CASSERDRSHEQYF
CDR3 DNA: TGTGCCAGCAGTGAAAGGGACAGGAGCCACGAGCAGTACTTC

clone size: NA
J gene: TRBJ2-5
D gene: TRBD1
V gene: TRBV9
CDR3 protein: CASSSTGGVETQYF
CDR3 DNA: TGTGCCAGCAGTTCTACAGGGGGCGTAGAGACCCAGTACTTC

clone size: once
J gene: TRBJ1-1
D gene: NA
V gene: TRBV10-3
CDR3 protein: CAISESGGPEAFF
CDR3 DNA: TGTGCCATCAGTGAGTCGGGAGGGCCTGAAGCTTTCTTT

clone size: NA
J gene: TRBJ2-3
D gene: TRBD2
V gene: TRBV7-2
CDR3 protein: CATRDGGALTQYF
CDR3 DNA: TGTGCCACCAGAGACGGGGGGGCCCTGACGCAGTATTTT

clone size: NA
J gene: TRBJ2-3
D gene: NA
V gene: TRBV5-1
CDR3 protein: CASSVGATTDTQYF
CDR3 DNA: TGCGCCAGCAGCGTAGGGGCTACAACAGATACGCAGTATTTT

clone size: once
J gene: TRBJ2-3
D gene: NA
V gene: TRBV5-6
CDR3 protein: CASSSLTGPPTDTQYF
CDR3 DNA: TGTGCCAGCAGCTCCCTAACAGGGCCCCCCACAGATACGCAGTATTTT

clone size: once
J gene: TRBJ2-1
D gene: NA
V gene: TRBV7-9
CDR3 protein: CASSFEGVTYNEQFF
CDR3 DNA: TGTGCCAGCAGCTTTGAGGGAGTAACCTACAATGAGCAGTTCTTC

clone size: NA
J gene: TRBJ2-1
D gene: TRBD2
V gene: TRBV6-5
CDR3 protein: CASSWGREDNEQFF
CDR3 DNA: TGTGCCAGCAGTTGGGGGAGGGAGGACAATGAGCAGTTCTTC

clone size: NA
J gene: TRBJ2-3
D gene: NA
V gene: TRBV6-1
CDR3 protein: CASSEQARSVDTQYF
CDR3 DNA: TGTGCCAGCAGTGAACAGGCTCGCTCGGTCGATACGCAGTATTTT

clone size: NA
J gene: TRBJ1-2
D gene: NA
V gene: TRBV25-1
CDR3 protein: CASSPNTGSYGYTF
CDR3 DNA: TGTGCCAGCAGTCCAAACACAGGGAGCTATGGCTACACCTTC

clone size: NA
J gene: TRBJ1-4
D gene: NA
V gene: TRBV27
CDR3 protein: CASSFSFRVGEKLFF
CDR3 DNA: TGTGCCAGCAGTTTTTCTTTCCGGGTTGGGGAAAAACTGTTTTTT

clone size: NA
J gene: TRBJ2-7
D gene: TRBD1
V gene: TRBV28
CDR3 protein: CASLTSGQGPSYEQYF
CDR3 DNA: TGTGCCAGCCTCACGTCAGGACAGGGGCCCTCCTACGAGCAGTACTTC

clone size: NA
J gene: TRBJ1-1
D gene: TRBD1
V gene: TRBV13
CDR3 protein: CASSPSGQPEAFF
CDR3 DNA: TGTGCCAGCAGCCCTTCGGGACAGCCTGAGGCTTTCTTT

clone size: NA
J gene: TRBJ2-7
D gene: NA
V gene: TRBV6-1
CDR3 protein: CAAKEGVHEQYF
CDR3 DNA: TGTGCCGCTAAAGAGGGGGTCCACGAGCAGTACTTC

clone size: once
J gene: TRBJ1-1
D gene: NA
V gene: TRBV19
CDR3 protein: CASNEGMGTEAFF
CDR3 DNA: TGTGCCAGTAATGAGGGAATGGGCACTGAAGCTTTCTTT

clone size: NA
J gene: TRBJ1-3
D gene: NA
V gene: TRBV7-9
CDR3 protein: CASSLGQGNTIYF
CDR3 DNA: TGTGCCAGCAGCTTAGGTCAGGGAAACACCATATATTTT

clone size: NA
J gene: TRBJ1-1
D gene: NA
V gene: TRBV19
CDR3 protein: CASSGPGGDRPNTEAFF
CDR3 DNA: TGTGCCAGTAGTGGGCCCGGGGGGGATAGGCCGAACACTGAAGCTTTCTTT

clone size: NA
J gene: TRBJ2-3
D gene: NA
V gene: TRBV27
CDR3 protein: CASREAGGDTQYF
CDR3 DNA: TGTGCCAGCAGAGAAGCAGGGGGGGATACGCAGTATTTT

clone size: NA
J gene: TRBJ2-3
D gene: TRBD2
V gene: TRBV29-1
CDR3 protein: CSVEGFEAGGTDTQYF
CDR3 DNA: TGCAGCGTTGAAGGTTTCGAAGCGGGAGGGACAGATACGCAGTATTTT

clone size: NA
J gene: TRBJ2-7
D gene: TRBD1
V gene: TRBV30
CDR3 protein: CAWEPPGQDYEQYF
CDR3 DNA: TGTGCCTGGGAACCTCCGGGACAGGACTACGAGCAGTACTTC

clone size: NA
J gene: TRBJ2-3
D gene: NA
V gene: TRBV9
CDR3 protein: CASSVGGRPTSTDTQYF
CDR3 DNA: TGTGCCAGCAGCGTAGGTGGCAGGCCAACTAGCACAGATACGCAGTATTTT

clone size: NA
J gene: TRBJ2-1
D gene: NA
V gene: TRBV6-5
CDR3 protein: CASWPGDYNEQFF
CDR3 DNA: TGTGCCAGCTGGCCAGGCGACTACAATGAGCAGTTCTTC

clone size: NA
J gene: TRBJ1-4
D gene: NA
V gene: TRBV5-1
CDR3 protein: CASTGGAGYEKLFF
CDR3 DNA: TGCGCCAGCACCGGGGGGGCAGGTTACGAAAAACTGTTTTTT

clone size: NA
J gene: TRBJ2-7
D gene: TRBD2
V gene: TRBV6-1
CDR3 protein: CASSDRTSGGGTYEQYF
CDR3 DNA: TGTGCCAGCAGTGACCGGACTAGCGGGGGGGGGACCTACGAGCAGTACTTC

clone size: few
J gene: TRBJ2-7
D gene: NA
V gene: TRBV5-8
CDR3 protein: CASSQGYEQYF
CDR3 DNA: TGTGCCAGCAGCCAGGGCTACGAGCAGTACTTC

clone size: few
J gene: TRBJ1-5
D gene: NA
V gene: TRBV25-1
CDR3 protein: CASTGVGNQPQHF
CDR3 DNA: TGTGCCAGCACCGGGGTGGGCAATCAGCCCCAGCATTTT

clone size: NA
J gene: TRBJ2-1
D gene: TRBD2
V gene: TRBV11-2
CDR3 protein: CASSHLRGYNEQFF
CDR3 DNA: TGTGCCAGCAGCCACCTGCGGGGGTACAATGAGCAGTTCTTC

clone size: NA
J gene: TRBJ1-2
D gene: NA
V gene: TRBV5-6
CDR3 protein: CASSLGSYGYTF
CDR3 DNA: TGTGCCAGCAGCTTGGGTAGTTATGGCTACACCTTC

clone size: NA
J gene: TRBJ2-1
D gene: NA
V gene: TRBV10-3
CDR3 protein: CASCGDHNEQFF
CDR3 DNA: TGTGCCTCCTGCGGCGACCACAATGAGCAGTTCTTC

clone size: NA
J gene: TRBJ2-5
D gene: NA
V gene: TRBV5-6
CDR3 protein: CASSPAPAIPGLETQYF
CDR3 DNA: TGTGCCAGCAGCCCAGCCCCGGCGATCCCCGGGTTGGAGACCCAGTACTTC

clone size: NA
J gene: TRBJ1-2
D gene: NA
V gene: TRBV28
CDR3 protein: CASSLTGQNNYGYTF
CDR3 DNA: TGTGCCAGCAGTTTAACGGGACAAAATAACTATGGCTACACCTTC

clone size: once
J gene: TRBJ1-2
D gene: NA
V gene: TRBV5-6
CDR3 protein: CASSLGYRGGSGYTF
CDR3 DNA: TGTGCCAGCAGCTTGGGATATAGGGGAGGCTCTGGCTACACCTTC

clone size: NA
J gene: TRBJ2-1
D gene: NA
V gene: TRBV4-2
CDR3 protein: CASSHAPRDTSYNEQFF
CDR3 DNA: TGTGCCAGCAGCCACGCACCGAGGGACACCTCCTACAATGAGCAGTTCTTC

clone size: NA
J gene: TRBJ1-5
D gene: TRBD1
V gene: TRBV4-1
CDR3 protein: CASSSRGGQSNQPQHF
CDR3 DNA: TGCGCCAGCAGCTCAAGAGGGGGACAGTCAAATCAGCCCCAGCATTTT

clone size: NA
J gene: TRBJ1-5
D gene: TRBD1
V gene: TRBV4-2
CDR3 protein: CASSRERQGNQPQHF
CDR3 DNA: TGTGCCAGCAGCCGAGAGCGACAGGGAAATCAGCCCCAGCATTTT

clone size: NA
J gene: TRBJ1-1
D gene: TRBD1
V gene: TRBV4-3
CDR3 protein: CASSHPGQGLTEAFF
CDR3 DNA: TGCGCCAGCAGCCACCCGGGACAGGGTCTTACTGAAGCTTTCTTT

clone size: NA
J gene: TRBJ1-1
D gene: NA
V gene: TRBV30
CDR3 protein: CAWGDLSFKNTEAFF
CDR3 DNA: TGTGCCTGGGGAGACCTCTCCTTTAAGAACACTGAAGCTTTCTTT

clone size: NA
J gene: TRBJ2-2
D gene: NA
V gene: TRBV9
CDR3 protein: CASSRGEELFF
CDR3 DNA: TGTGCCAGCAGCAGAGGCGAGGAGCTGTTTTTT